Below, one T cell receptor beta chain is given with its context. The antigen remains undetermined. The data are from a study of PD-1 blockade in classical Hodgkin lymphoma. CDR3 length: 16 residues. CDR1 is SGHVS, CDR2 FQNEAQ, per germline. Deletions cut 1 base from V and 5 bases from J, with 14 bases between. General study results and limits: Prior therapy or disease activity may underlie the repertoire differences, whose causes remain undefined. As was reported, newly diagnosed patients showed lower baseline TCR diversity than healthy donors did.

Some clones are missing from TCRdb's copy, which holds only in-frame ones; the method was immunoSEQ multiplex PCR. The sample lists over 25,000 clones, around 94% seen once, with roughly 2% in the top ten. Time point in this sample: newly diagnosed, previously untreated cHL patient sample. The study compared against PBMCs from newly diagnosed, untreated classical Hodgkin lymphoma. Material: peripheral blood mononuclear cells (PBMCs). This receptor was obtained from a human donor with classical Hodgkin lymphoma. This chain connects TRBV7-8 to TRBJ2-2; D might be TRBD1 (5 bases). The DNA of the CDR3 is TGTGCCAGCAGCTTAGGTTGGGCAGGGAATACCGGGGAGCTGTTTTTT. Translation gives CASSLGWAGNTGELFF.